Each of the 21 T cell receptor beta chains below was sequenced from the same sample in a study of OX40 agonist ivuxolimab in advanced cancers. Profiling relied on immunoSEQ multiplex PCR, and the TCRdb table lists in-frame clones only, not all of them. The repertoire holds more than 10,000 clones, more than 65% seen once, with approximately 36% in the top ten. The source was CD4+ or CD8+ T cells sorted from blood, collected in a trial of the OX40 agonist ivuxolimab. These receptors all stem from an adult with an advanced solid tumor such as melanoma, head and neck, liver or kidney cancer.

The chain is built from TRBV2 and TRBJ1-2, with D unresolved. Germline CDR1 SNHLY, CDR2 FYNNEI. The V and J ends lost 0 bases and 10 bases respectively, with 15 bases between them. CDR3 length: 14 amino acids. The CDR3 spells CASSEARSIRAYTF. In DNA, the CDR3 is TGTGCCAGCAGTGAAGCGCGCTCAATCCGGGCCTACACCTTC.

V usage is TRBV27 and J usage is TRBJ2-1; D possibly corresponds to TRBD2 (6 bases). V was trimmed by 5 bases and J by 5 bases, leaving 16 bases between them. Germline values: CDR1 MNHEY, CDR2 SMNVEV (reference sequence). The CDR3 is made up of 15 amino acids. CDR3 DNA sequence: TGTGCCAGCAGTGTAGGGAGGACTTTTGACAATGAGCAGTTCTTC. It codes for CASSVGRTFDNEQFF.

The V gene is TRBV20-1, the J gene TRBJ2-7; 7 positions match TRBD1. The junction had 5 bases not matched to a gene; V was cut back by 6 bases and J by 6 bases. CDR1 and CDR2 (germline): DFQATT, SNEGSKA (reference sequence). This CDR3 is built from 11 residues. The CDR3 sequence: CSATTGSEQYF. In nucleotides, the CDR3 is TGCAGTGCGACGACAGGGAGCGAGCAGTACTTC.

The chain is built from TRBV9 and TRBJ2-1, with no clear D. The CDR3 sequence is 15 residues long. Trimming left V 2 bases short and J 0 bases short, with 9 bases between. Per germline, CDR1 SGDLS and CDR2 YYNGEE. CDR3 sequence reads: CASSVLSSSYNEQFF. The CDR3 bases are TGTGCCAGCAGCGTGCTTTCCAGCTCCTACAATGAGCAGTTCTTC.

The chain carries TRBV6-1 and TRBJ2-5; 8 bases fit TRBD1. The germline CDR1 and CDR2 sequences are MNHNS and SASEGT. The CDR3 runs 15 residues. Germline trimming cut 2 bases from V and 5 bases from J; bases unmatched to any gene: 7. CDR3 loop: CASSETWTGYETQYF. For the CDR3, the DNA is TGTGCCAGCAGTGAAACGTGGACAGGGTATGAGACCCAGTACTTC.

By share, this clone counts as medium-sized. The V call is TRBV19, the J call TRBJ2-1; tentative D call: TRBD2 (5 bases). This CDR3 is built from 13 residues. Germline V CDR1 and CDR2: LNHDA, SQIVND (reference sequence). Trimming removed 1 base at V and 8 bases at J, with 9 bases between. The CDR3 bases are TGTGCCAGTAGTATAGCGTCCGGGGATGAGCAGTTCTTC. The encoded protein is CASSIASGDEQFF.

Only a few counts were recorded for this clone. The chain has TRBV28 and TRBJ1-5; 8 bases agree with TRBD1. V was clipped by 7 bases and J by 8 bases; unmatched bases: 10. Germline V gene lookup returns CDR1 MDHEN and CDR2 SYDVKM. The CDR3 sequence is 14 residues long. The CDR3 coding sequence is TGTGCCAGCAACCCGGACAGGGAGACTGAGCCCCAGCATTTT. Its translation is CASNPDRETEPQHF.

The V call is TRBV5-1, the J call TRBJ2-2; TRBD1 is a possible D gene (6 bases). Trimming pared 6 bases from V and 7 bases from J, leaving 16 bases between. Germline-derived CDR1 and CDR2 are SGHRS and YFSETQ. This CDR3 is built from 14 residues. The CDR3 reads CASNLGTMGGELFF. The DNA for the CDR3 is TGCGCCAGCAACCTCGGGACAATGGGCGGGGAGCTGTTTTTT.

V is TRBV9 and J is TRBJ2-1; 13 bases map to TRBD2. V lost 0 bases, J lost 0 bases, and 6 bases stayed unmatched. Germline assignment: CDR1 SGDLS and CDR2 YYNGEE. The CDR3 has 19 residues. CDR3 region: CASSVAGLAGVSSYNEQFF. The CDR3 DNA sequence: TGTGCCAGCAGCGTAGCAGGACTAGCGGGAGTCAGCTCCTACAATGAGCAGTTCTTC.

The count of this clone is one. The gene calls are TRBV9 and TRBJ2-5; weak D call: TRBD2 (5 bases). V lost 2 bases and J lost 2, with 22 bases in between. The germline CDR1 and CDR2 sequences are SGDLS and YYNGEE. This CDR3 is built from 18 residues. CDR3 protein: CASSVPDGTDLGQETQYF. In DNA, the CDR3 is TGTGCCAGCAGCGTCCCTGACGGTACGGACTTGGGGCAAGAGACCCAGTACTTC.

The chain is built from TRBV25-1 and TRBJ1-5; D unclear. This CDR3 comprises 14 residues. V lost 4 bases and J 4 bases, leaving 11 bases between the germline ends. Germline loops: CDR1 MGHDK, CDR2 SYGVNS. This CDR3 is CASSARAGNQPQHF. The CDR3 DNA is TGTGCCAGCAGTGCCCGGGCCGGGAATCAGCCCCAGCATTTT. The whole variable domain, filled in from reference TRBV25-1 and TRBJ1-5, reads EADIYQTPRYLVIGTGKKITLECSQTMGHDKMYWYQQDPGMELHLIHYSYGVNSTEKGDLSSESTVSRIRTEHFPLTLESARPSHTSQYLCASSARAGNQPQHFGDGTRLSIL.

The V and J genes are TRBV27 and TRBJ2-7; D ambiguous. Germline V gene lookup returns CDR1 MNHEY and CDR2 SMNVEV (reference sequence). The V end was cut by 1 base, the J end by 0 bases, with 7 bases between. The CDR3 is made up of 14 amino acids. The CDR3 here is CASSLYSDSYEQYF. The CDR3 DNA is TGTGCCAGCAGTTTATACTCAGACTCCTACGAGCAGTACTTC.

V gene TRBV6-5 combines with J gene TRBJ1-1, with a weak D call TRBD1 (6 bases). V lost 0 bases and J lost 8, with 13 bases in between. Germline V lookup: CDR1 MNHEY, CDR2 SVGAGI. CDR3 size: 14 residues. The CDR3 protein is CASSYSTGSVEAFF. The CDR3 region has the DNA TGTGCCAGCAGTTACTCGACAGGTTCGGTCGAAGCTTTCTTT.

This clone is medium-sized. The same CDR3 also results from other DNA sequences found in this sample. The chain is built from TRBV4-2 and TRBJ2-3; 9 bases fit TRBD2. With V trimmed by 2 bases and J by 0 bases, 9 bases remained unmatched. Germline V lookup: CDR1 LGHNA, CDR2 YNFKEQ. The CDR3 runs 18 residues. CDR3 coding DNA: TGTGCCAGCAGCCAATTGGGGCGGGGGGGGCCTAGCACAGATACGCAGTATTTT. Its protein product is CASSQLGRGGPSTDTQYF.

This chain joins TRBV5-1 and TRBJ2-7, with 8 bases matching TRBD1. The ends lost 6 bases at V and 5 bases at J; junction bases unmatched: 10. CDR1 is SGHRS, CDR2 YFSETQ, per germline. CDR3 length: 14 amino acids. The CDR3 coding sequence is TGCGCCAGCACATACGGGGCAGGGGGCGACGAGCAGTACTTC. As protein: CASTYGAGGDEQYF.

V is TRBV13 and J is TRBJ2-7, with 7 bases that match TRBD2. The J segment lost 3 bases and the V segment lost 4 bases, leaving 9 bases of the junction unmatched. This CDR3 is built from 15 residues. CDR1 and CDR2 from the germline V gene are PRHDT and FYEKMQ (reference sequence). Here the CDR3 reads CASSSLTGLNYEQYF. The CDR3 nucleotides are TGTGCCAGCAGCTCCCTAACGGGACTAAACTACGAGCAGTACTTC.

The gene calls are TRBV6-5 and TRBJ1-1, with TRBD1 as a possible D gene (5 bases). CDR3 length: 13 residues. Germline V gives CDR1 MNHEY, CDR2 SVGAGI. The germline V and J ends were trimmed by 5 bases and 5 bases, with 12 bases remaining between them. The CDR3 protein is CASSPFWGTEAFF. For the CDR3, the DNA is TGTGCCAGCAGTCCTTTTTGGGGGACTGAAGCTTTCTTT.

The chain couples TRBV7-9 to TRBJ2-2; D might be TRBD2 (6 bases). Germline CDR1 and CDR2: SEHNR and FQNEAQ (reference sequence). This CDR3 region has 14 residues. The V and J ends lost 5 bases and 3 bases respectively, with 10 bases between them. The CDR3 reads CASSLPGDTGELFF. The CDR3 DNA reads as TGTGCCAGCAGCCTTCCGGGGGACACCGGGGAGCTGTTTTTT.

This clone was seen more than once but under ten times. This sequence joins TRBV27 and TRBJ2-1; D is undetermined. CDR3 size: 15 residues. Germline-derived CDR1 and CDR2 are MNHEY and SMNVEV (reference sequence). Trimming took off 2 bases at V and 0 bases at J, with 8 bases between the two ends. The CDR3 sequence is CASSLGPRSYNEQFF. The CDR3 coding sequence is TGTGCCAGCAGTTTAGGCCCCCGCTCCTACAATGAGCAGTTCTTC.

The chain is built from TRBV5-6 and TRBJ1-5, with no clear D. CDR3 length: 15 residues. In germline, CDR1 is SGHDT, CDR2 YYEEEE. Trimming left V 1 base short and J 10 bases short, with 18 bases between. The CDR3 sequence is CASSLKAATQGPQHF. CDR3 coding DNA: TGTGCCAGCAGCTTGAAAGCGGCCACCCAAGGTCCCCAGCATTTT.

This clone turned up a few times. This chain joins TRBV13 and TRBJ2-7, with D perhaps TRBD1 (7 bases). Between the trimmed V and J ends, which lost 1 base and 4 bases, there was a span of 14 bases. The length of the CDR3 is 15 residues. Germline-derived CDR1 and CDR2 are PRHDT and FYEKMQ (reference sequence). CDR3 protein: CASSLVPGGRYEQYF. The DNA of the CDR3 is TGTGCCAGCAGCTTAGTCCCAGGGGGGAGGTACGAGCAGTACTTC.